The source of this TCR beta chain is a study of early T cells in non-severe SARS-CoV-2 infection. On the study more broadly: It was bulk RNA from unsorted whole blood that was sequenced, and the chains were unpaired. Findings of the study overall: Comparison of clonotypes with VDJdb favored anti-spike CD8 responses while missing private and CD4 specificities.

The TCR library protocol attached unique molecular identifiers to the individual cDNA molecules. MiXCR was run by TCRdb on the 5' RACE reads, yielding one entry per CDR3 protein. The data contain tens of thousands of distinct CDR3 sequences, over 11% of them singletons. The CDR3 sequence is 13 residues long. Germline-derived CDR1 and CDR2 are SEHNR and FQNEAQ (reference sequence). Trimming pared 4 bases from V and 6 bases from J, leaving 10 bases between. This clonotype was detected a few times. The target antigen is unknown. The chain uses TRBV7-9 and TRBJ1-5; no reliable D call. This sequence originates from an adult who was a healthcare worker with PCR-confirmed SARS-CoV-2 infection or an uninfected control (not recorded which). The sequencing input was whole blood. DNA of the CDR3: TGTGCCAGCAGCTCGGAGGGCGCTCAGCCCCAGCATTTT. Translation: CASSSEGAQPQHF.